This section outlines one T cell receptor beta chain sequence together with its context. These data come from a study of blood T cell repertoires in COVID-19. Repertoires were generated with immunoSEQ multiplex PCR, while TCRdb's copy carries only in-frame clones and drops some. The repertoire holds fewer than 450,000 clones, about 90% seen once, with approximately 0.55% in the top ten. This sequence was found in a man between 18 and 29 years old who had recovered from COVID-19. The sample taken for sequencing was PBMCs or T cells enriched from blood (not recorded which).

CDR3 sequence (DNA): TGTGCCAGCAGCTTGTGGGCAGGCGAGCAGTACTTC. It encodes CASSLWAGEQYF. This rearrangement joins TRBV5-8 to TRBJ2-7; D gene unclear. The CDR3 contains 12 residues. V was cut by 1 base and J by 6 bases, with 8 bases left in between. Germline lookup yields CDR1 SGHTS and CDR2 YDEGEE.